A selection of T cell receptor beta chains follows, all from one sample in a study of T-cell reconstitution after alpha-beta-depleted transplantation in children. Each CDR3 protein gets one entry after TCRdb re-called the PCR reads with MiXCR. The sample includes some 640,000 distinct CDR3 sequences, 15% to 20% of them seen just once. The sample consisted of PBMCs from the stem cell graft donor, taken from the stem cell graft. These receptors originate from a human donor who donated a stem cell graft to a child with acute myeloid leukemia. Each CDR3 is given with its conserved first and last residue. D genes are given only for firm matches. For some rows the clone size is stated as once, few or many, or as a class when expanded; others skip it.

j_gene	d_gene	abundance	v_gene	len	CDR3aa	CDR3nt
TRBJ2-4	.	.	TRBV5-1	13	CASSLGTENIQYF	TGCGCCAGCAGCTTGGGGACAGAAAACATTCAGTACTTC
TRBJ2-5	TRBD1	few	TRBV7-2	13	CASCRGLRETQYF	TGTGCCTCTTGCAGGGGGCTTCGAGAGACCCAGTACTTC
TRBJ1-1	.	many	TRBV20-1	13	CSAPPSGRSEAFF	TGCAGTGCTCCCCCATCGGGCAGGAGTGAAGCTTTCTTT
TRBJ1-1	TRBD1	.	TRBV20-1	13	CSAIPTGTAEAFF	TGCAGTGCTATCCCAACCGGGACAGCCGAAGCTTTCTTT
TRBJ2-1	TRBD1	few	TRBV5-1	16	CASSLVGTGINNEQFF	TGCGCCAGCAGCTTGGTGGGGACAGGGATTAACAATGAGCAGTTCTTC
TRBJ1-5	.	.	TRBV11-1	18	CASSLGRGLGNSNQPQHF	TGTGCCAGCAGCTTGGGGAGAGGACTGGGAAATAGCAATCAGCCCCAGCATTTT
TRBJ2-3	TRBD2	many	TRBV20-1	13	CSAIGGRPDTQYF	TGCAGTGCTATCGGGGGGAGGCCAGATACGCAGTATTTT
TRBJ2-3	TRBD2	.	TRBV9	17	CASSVYGLAGNTDTQYF	TGTGCCAGCAGCGTATACGGACTAGCGGGGAACACAGATACGCAGTATTTT
TRBJ1-5	.	many	TRBV5-1	14	CASSLAPSDQPQHF	TGCGCCAGCAGCTTGGCCCCTTCCGATCAGCCCCAGCATTTT
TRBJ1-1	.	few	TRBV6-4	14	CASYGRTWGTEAFF	TGTGCCAGCTATGGACGTACGTGGGGCACTGAAGCTTTCTTT
TRBJ2-1	.	many	TRBV11-2	18	CASSLGPGALSSYNEQFF	TGTGCCAGCAGCTTAGGCCCAGGAGCTCTTAGCTCCTACAATGAGCAGTTCTTC
TRBJ1-2	.	.	TRBV29-1	14	CSVEFGNVDYGYTF	TGCAGCGTTGAATTTGGGAACGTGGACTATGGCTACACCTTC
TRBJ1-5	.	few	TRBV10-3	13	CAISVAEIQPQHF	TGTGCCATCAGTGTAGCAGAGATCCAGCCCCAGCATTTT
TRBJ1-1	.	many	TRBV10-2	13	CASRKGGNTEAFF	TGCGCCAGCAGGAAGGGGGGGAACACTGAAGCTTTCTTT
TRBJ2-1	.	many	TRBV5-6	20	CASSSIGLRDPSHLNNEQFF	TGTGCCAGCAGCTCCATAGGTCTCCGGGACCCCTCACACCTTAACAATGAGCAGTTCTTC
TRBJ2-7	TRBD1	.	TRBV12-3/TRBV12-4	15	CASSMNRGLSYEQYF	TGTGCCAGCAGTATGAACAGGGGTCTCTCCTACGAGCAGTACTTC
TRBJ2-5	TRBD1	.	TRBV11-2	16	CASSAGTGMGQETQYF	TGTGCCAGCAGCGCCGGGACAGGGATGGGTCAAGAGACCCAGTACTTC
TRBJ2-1	.	many	TRBV5-5	13	CASSLLKYNEQFF	TGTGCCAGCAGCCTGTTAAAATACAATGAGCAGTTCTTC
TRBJ2-7	TRBD2	many	TRBV29-1	14	CSVDGLAGSYEQYF	TGCAGCGTTGATGGGTTAGCGGGGAGCTACGAGCAGTACTTC
TRBJ1-1	.	many	TRBV29-1	13	CSVKTGTQLEAFF	TGCAGCGTGAAAACCGGGACACAACTTGAAGCTTTCTTT
TRBJ2-7	.	.	TRBV24-1	15	CATSDPRDGPYEQYF	TGTGCCACCAGTGATCCCCGGGACGGACCCTACGAGCAGTACTTC
TRBJ1-3	TRBD1	few	TRBV5-1	16	CASSLEGQGARNTIYF	TGCGCCAGCAGCTTGGAGGGACAGGGGGCAAGAAACACCATATATTTT
TRBJ2-2	.	many	TRBV5-1	15	CASSLAPRDTGELFF	TGCGCCAGCAGCTTGGCCCCAAGGGACACCGGGGAGCTGTTTTTT
TRBJ2-7	.	many	TRBV30	14	CAWSPRARGYEQYF	TGTGCCTGGAGTCCCCGGGCTAGAGGCTACGAGCAGTACTTC
TRBJ1-1	.	few	TRBV20-1	16	CSALSWGGNQNTEAFF	TGCAGTGCCCTCTCCTGGGGGGGCAATCAGAACACTGAAGCTTTCTTT
TRBJ2-3	TRBD2	few	TRBV29-1	14	CSVVPTSGADTQYF	TGCAGCGTTGTTCCGACTAGCGGGGCCGATACGCAGTATTTT
TRBJ1-5	.	many	TRBV20-1	14	CSAFPGGAGQPQHF	TGCAGTGCCTTCCCGGGGGGGGCAGGGCAGCCCCAGCATTTT
TRBJ2-3	TRBD2	.	TRBV5-1	17	CASSLFAGGRRADTQYF	TGCGCCAGCAGCTTGTTTGCGGGGGGGCGGCGCGCAGATACGCAGTATTTT
TRBJ2-1	.	many	TRBV5-6	15	CASSLARIAYNEQFF	TGTGCCAGCAGCTTGGCCCGAATTGCCTACAATGAGCAGTTCTTC
TRBJ2-3	.	.	TRBV4-3	14	CASSQDPREDTQYF	TGCGCCAGCAGCCAAGATCCCCGGGAAGATACGCAGTATTTT
TRBJ2-7	.	few	TRBV6-2/TRBV6-3	14	CASSYYGSTYEQYF	TGTGCCAGCAGTTATTACGGGTCTACCTACGAGCAGTACTTC
TRBJ2-7	.	few	TRBV4-3	16	CASSSGRLDNDYEQYF	TGCGCCAGCAGCTCCGGACGCCTCGACAACGACTACGAGCAGTACTTC
TRBJ2-1	.	.	TRBV7-9	15	CASITPLAGYNEQFF	TGTGCCAGCATCACCCCGTTGGCAGGGTACAATGAGCAGTTCTTC
TRBJ1-5	.	few	TRBV7-9	14	CASSSQGVGQPQHF	TGTGCCAGCAGCTCCCAAGGGGTAGGTCAGCCCCAGCATTTT
TRBJ2-3	.	few	TRBV24-1	19	CATSDRRAIRDKGTDTQYF	TGTGCCACCAGTGACCGACGGGCAATCCGGGACAAAGGAACAGATACGCAGTATTTT
TRBJ2-1	.	few	TRBV13	15	CASSPGKSSYNEQFF	TGTGCCAGCAGCCCGGGTAAGAGCTCCTACAATGAGCAGTTCTTC
TRBJ2-2	.	many	TRBV20-1	14	CSARAAGNTGELFF	TGCAGTGCTAGGGCGGCAGGCAACACCGGGGAGCTGTTTTTT
TRBJ1-4	.	many	TRBV7-9	16	CASSLTWGAVNEKLFF	TGTGCCAGCAGCCTTACTTGGGGGGCTGTTAATGAAAAACTGTTTTTT
TRBJ1-6	.	few	TRBV6-1	12	CASSLISSPLHF	TGTGCCAGCAGCCTAATATCATCACCCCTCCACTTT
TRBJ2-4	.	.	TRBV27	16	CASSFWGGEAKNIQYF	TGTGCCAGCAGTTTTTGGGGGGGCGAAGCCAAAAACATTCAGTACTTC
TRBJ1-6	.	many	TRBV20-1	16	CSAIHGGGNINSPLHF	TGCAGTGCCATCCACGGGGGTGGGAACATTAATTCACCCCTCCACTTT
TRBJ2-3	TRBD1	many	TRBV5-1	16	CASSFNPGTGSNTQYF	TGCGCCAGCAGCTTCAATCCCGGGACAGGATCAAATACGCAGTATTTT
TRBJ2-2	.	.	TRBV28	15	CASSEPGQNTGELFF	TGTGCCAGCAGTGAGCCGGGACAAAACACCGGGGAGCTGTTTTTT
TRBJ2-7	TRBD1	many	TRBV7-2	14	CASSVDRGSYEQYF	TGTGCCAGCAGCGTGGACAGGGGGAGCTACGAGCAGTACTTC
TRBJ2-1	.	many	TRBV12-3/TRBV12-4	14	CASSLEAGSYEQFF	TGTGCCAGCAGTTTAGAGGCAGGGAGCTATGAGCAGTTCTTC
TRBJ2-7	TRBD1	.	TRBV7-2	16	CASSLVGQGGSYEQYF	TGTGCCAGCAGCTTAGTGGGACAGGGGGGGTCCTACGAGCAGTACTTC
TRBJ2-1	.	many	TRBV6-5	16	CASSYSSGSSYNEQFF	TGTGCCAGCAGTTACTCGTCGGGTAGCTCCTACAATGAGCAGTTCTTC
TRBJ1-4	TRBD1	.	TRBV10-3	15	CAIGSSRQGNEKLFF	TGTGCCATCGGTAGTAGTCGACAGGGAAATGAAAAACTGTTTTTT
TRBJ1-1	.	few	TRBV10-3	13	CAISLGANTEAFF	TGTGCCATCTCTTTAGGGGCGAACACTGAAGCTTTCTTT
TRBJ1-2	.	many	TRBV20-1	11	CSARVRAGYTF	TGCAGTGCTAGAGTCAGGGCTGGCTACACCTTC
TRBJ1-5	.	few	TRBV6-2/TRBV6-3	15	CASSYGEGGVQPQHF	TGTGCCAGCAGTTACGGGGAGGGAGGGGTTCAGCCCCAGCATTTT
TRBJ2-1	TRBD2	.	TRBV11-2	18	CASSLVPLAGGPLDEQFF	TGTGCCAGCAGCTTAGTCCCACTAGCGGGGGGGCCATTGGATGAGCAGTTCTTC
TRBJ2-2	.	many	TRBV20-1	14	CSASGEVNTGELFF	TGCAGTGCTAGTGGAGAGGTTAACACCGGGGAGCTGTTTTTT
TRBJ2-7	TRBD1	.	TRBV18	13	CASSSGQAREQYF	TGTGCCAGCTCGTCGGGACAGGCGCGGGAGCAGTACTTC
TRBJ2-7	.	few	TRBV7-9	11	CASSFYEEQYF	TGTGCCAGCAGTTTCTACGAAGAGCAGTACTTC